The clone carrying this T cell receptor beta chain appeared many times. These data originate in a study of T cells in Graves' hyperthyroidism and ophthalmopathy. J lost 5 bases, V lost 6 bases, and 8 bases had no gene match. The CDR3 extends over 15 amino acids. Germline V lookup: CDR1 MDHEN, CDR2 SYDVKM. The study excluded patients with uncontrolled infection, other autoimmune disease, pregnancy or lactation. RNA transcripts served as the template for amplifying TCR beta CDR3 regions. A first-round RT-PCR of the TCR CDR3 used the HTBI primer set. Using its own MiXCR run on the multiplex PCR reads, TCRdb lists one record per CDR3 protein. This sample has roughly 500,000 distinct CDR3 sequences, with around 15% found just once.

The rearrangement links TRBV28 to TRBJ2-3, with 10 nucleotides matching TRBD2. The sample comprised blood. This receptor was obtained from a woman in her 30s with Graves' ophthalmopathy. The CDR3 DNA sequence: TGTGCCAGCAGACCGAGCGGGAGGGACTTAGATACGCAGTATTTT. It translates to CASRPSGRDLDTQYF.